This T cell receptor beta chain was captured by sequencing in a study of control samples from healthy donors and cancer patients. V gave up 8 bases and J gave up 11 bases, with 16 bases separating them. The germline gives CDR1 MDHEN, CDR2 SYDVKM. The CDR3 extends over 11 amino acids. Measured with immunoSEQ multiplex PCR; TCRdb has only the in-frame clones, and not every one. The repertoire holds 100,000 to 150,000 clones, with 92% as singletons. The sequence was obtained from a woman in her fifties or sixties in good health. Input material: blood. The J gene is TRBJ2-7, the V gene TRBV28, with unresolved D. CDR3 amino acids: CASGGRASEYF. In DNA form, the CDR3 reads TGTGCCAGCGGTGGCCGAGCCAGCGAGTACTTC.